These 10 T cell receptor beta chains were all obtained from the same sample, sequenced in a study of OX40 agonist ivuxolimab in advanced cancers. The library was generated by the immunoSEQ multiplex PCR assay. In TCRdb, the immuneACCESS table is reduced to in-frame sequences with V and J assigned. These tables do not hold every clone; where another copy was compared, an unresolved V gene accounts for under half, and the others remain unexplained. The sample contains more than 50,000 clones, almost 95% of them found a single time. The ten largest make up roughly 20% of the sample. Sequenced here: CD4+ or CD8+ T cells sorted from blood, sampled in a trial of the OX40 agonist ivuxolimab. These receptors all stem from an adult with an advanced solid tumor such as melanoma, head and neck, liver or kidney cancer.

CDR3 residues: CASSLDRGAGNTIYF. The CDR3 nucleotides read TGTGCCAGCAGCCTCGACAGGGGCGCTGGAAACACCATATATTTT. The chain carries TRBV7-9 and TRBJ1-3; TRBD1 matches 8 bases. The V segment lost 5 bases and the J segment 2 bases; nucleotides outside the gene matches: 5. CDR1 is SEHNR and CDR2 is FQNEAQ in the germline V gene (reference sequence). The CDR3 length is 15 residues.

The CDR3 protein is CASSAGTGGNYGYTF. CDR3 nucleotides: TGTGCCAGCAGCGCTGGGACAGGGGGTAACTATGGCTACACCTTC. The chain carries TRBV9 and TRBJ1-2; 11 positions match TRBD1. V was pared by 3 bases and J by 1 base, with 2 bases of the junction left unmatched. CDR3 length equals 15 residues. The germline gives CDR1 SGDLS, CDR2 YYNGEE.

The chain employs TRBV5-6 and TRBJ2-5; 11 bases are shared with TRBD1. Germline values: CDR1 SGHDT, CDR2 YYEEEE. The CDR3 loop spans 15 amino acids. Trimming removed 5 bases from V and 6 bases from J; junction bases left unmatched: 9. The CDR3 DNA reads TGTGCCAGCAGTAGACGGACAGGGGGCGGGAAGACCCAGTACTTC. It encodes CASSRRTGGGKTQYF.

Here the CDR3 DNA reads TGTGCCAGCAGTTTTTTTGGCCCCTTAAGCCAGCCGTTCTTC. As protein: CASSFFGPLSQPFF. J is TRBJ2-1 and V is TRBV28; no reliable D call. Per the germline V gene, CDR1 is MDHEN and CDR2 is SYDVKM. V dropped 3 bases and J dropped 15 bases, with 21 bases sitting between them. The CDR3 runs 14 residues.

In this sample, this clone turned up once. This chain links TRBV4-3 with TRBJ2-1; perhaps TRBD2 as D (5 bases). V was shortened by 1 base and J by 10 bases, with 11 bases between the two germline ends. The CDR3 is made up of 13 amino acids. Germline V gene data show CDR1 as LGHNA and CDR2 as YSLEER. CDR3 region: CASSQGTPEEQFF. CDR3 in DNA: TGCGCCAGCAGCCAAGGGACTCCCGAGGAGCAGTTCTTC.

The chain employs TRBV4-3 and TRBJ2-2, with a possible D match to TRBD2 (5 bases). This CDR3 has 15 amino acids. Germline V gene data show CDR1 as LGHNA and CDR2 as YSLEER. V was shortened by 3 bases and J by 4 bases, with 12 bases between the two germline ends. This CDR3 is CASSQDFWSTGELFF. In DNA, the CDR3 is TGCGCCAGCAGCCAGGACTTCTGGTCCACCGGGGAGCTGTTTTTT.

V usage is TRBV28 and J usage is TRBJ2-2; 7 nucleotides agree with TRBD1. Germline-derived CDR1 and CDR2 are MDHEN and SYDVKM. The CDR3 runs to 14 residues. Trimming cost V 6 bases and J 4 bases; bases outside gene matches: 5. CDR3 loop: CASSYRGFTGELFF. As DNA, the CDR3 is TGTGCCAGCAGCTACAGGGGATTCACCGGGGAGCTGTTTTTT.

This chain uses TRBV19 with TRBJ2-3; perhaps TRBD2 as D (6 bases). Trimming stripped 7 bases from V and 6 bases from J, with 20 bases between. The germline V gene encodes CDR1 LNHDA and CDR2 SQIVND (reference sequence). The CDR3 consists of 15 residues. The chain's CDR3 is CASTRQIYGGDTQYF. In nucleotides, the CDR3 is TGTGCCAGTACCAGACAGATTTATGGAGGGGATACGCAGTATTTT. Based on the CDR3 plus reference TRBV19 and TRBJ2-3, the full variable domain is DGGITQSPKYLFRKEGQNVTLSCEQNLNHDAMYWYRQDPGQGLRLIYYSQIVNDFQKGDIAEGYSVSREKKESFPLTVTSAQKNPTAFYLCASTRQIYGGDTQYFGPGTRLTVL.

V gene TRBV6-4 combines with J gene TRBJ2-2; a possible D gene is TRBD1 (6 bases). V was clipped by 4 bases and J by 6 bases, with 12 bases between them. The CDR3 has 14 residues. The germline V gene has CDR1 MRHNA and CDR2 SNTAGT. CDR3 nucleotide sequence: TGTGCCAGCAGTGGGGGGCTGTTCTCCGGGGAGCTGTTTTTT. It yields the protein CASSGGLFSGELFF.

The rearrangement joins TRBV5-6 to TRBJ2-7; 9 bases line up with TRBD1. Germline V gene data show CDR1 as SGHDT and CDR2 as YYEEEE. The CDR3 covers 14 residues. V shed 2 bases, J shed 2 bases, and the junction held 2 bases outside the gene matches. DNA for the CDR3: TGTGCCAGCAGCTTCTGGACAGGGGCCTACGAGCAGTACTTC. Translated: CASSFWTGAYEQYF.